A single sample is the source of the 18 T cell receptor beta chains below, sequenced in a study of T cell changes during pregnancy in multiple sclerosis. The assay was immunoSEQ multiplex PCR, and TCRdb's table has in-frame clones only and misses some. The sample lists approximately 44,000 clones; around 93% were seen once. This specimen was CD4+ T cells from peripheral blood mononuclear cells, taken in the third trimester of pregnancy. The receptors here all came from a female donor with multiple sclerosis, enrolled in a pregnancy study.

This rearrangement joins TRBV28 to TRBJ1-1; no reliable D call. CDR1 and CDR2 from the germline V gene are MDHEN and SYDVKM. Deletions cut 5 bases from V and 0 bases from J, with 7 bases between. The CDR3 has 13 residues. CDR3 region: CASSPTMNTEAFF. In DNA, the CDR3 is TGTGCCAGCAGTCCAACTATGAACACTGAAGCTTTCTTT.

This chain connects TRBV5-3 to TRBJ2-1, with 8 nucleotides matching TRBD2. TRBV5-3 is treated as an ORF (open reading frame) with a function not yet certain. CDR3 length equals 15 residues. The ends lost 2 bases at V and 5 bases at J; junction bases unmatched: 6. CDR3 coding DNA: TGTGCCAGAAGCTTTAGCGGGGCCCTCGACAATGAGCAGTTCTTC. Translation gives CARSFSGALDNEQFF.

V is TRBV6-6 and J is TRBJ1-1, with TRBD1 as a possible D gene (6 bases). Germline V CDR1 and CDR2: MNHNY, SVGAGI (reference sequence). Trimming cost V 6 bases and J 4 bases, with 15 bases left between them. The CDR3 is made up of 14 amino acids. The CDR3 here is CASSRRQAGTEAFF. The CDR3 DNA is TGTGCCAGCAGCCGAAGACAGGCGGGCACTGAAGCTTTCTTT.

This chain links TRBV5-1 with TRBJ2-1, with 9 bases fitting TRBD2. CDR3 length: 18 amino acids. Unmatched junction bases numbered 16, after V lost 3 bases and J lost 6 bases. From germline, CDR1 is SGHRS and CDR2 YFSETQ. CDR3 nucleotides: TGCGCCAGCAGCTCCCTGTCTAGCGGGATGGTTGCATTCAATGAGCAGTTCTTC. Protein product: CASSSLSSGMVAFNEQFF.

The V call is TRBV9, the J call TRBJ2-1; 13 bases are shared with TRBD2. The CDR3 runs 18 residues. CDR1 and CDR2 from the germline V gene are SGDLS and YYNGEE. Germline trimming cut 2 bases from V and 6 bases from J; bases unmatched to any gene: 11. The CDR3 spells CASSVPTPGLAGSNEQFF. In DNA form, the CDR3 reads TGTGCCAGCAGCGTCCCAACTCCGGGACTAGCGGGAAGCAATGAGCAGTTCTTC.

The rearrangement links TRBV21-1 to TRBJ2-1; TRBD2, the table's D call, was not compared with the DNA. TRBV21-1 is tagged as a pseudogene. The CDR3 consists of 16 residues. CDR3 in DNA: TGTGCCAGCAGCCCCCGACTAGCGGGAGGGCCCCATGAGCAGTTCTTC. Protein product: CASSPRLAGGPHEQFF.

The chain couples TRBV28 to TRBJ2-7; TRBD2 matches at 14 bases. Looked up from germline, CDR1 is MDHEN and CDR2 is SYDVKM. V shed 6 bases, J shed 1 base, and the junction held 2 bases outside the gene matches. This CDR3 comprises 15 residues. The CDR3 region is CASRGTSGSSYEQYF. DNA for the CDR3: TGTGCCAGCAGGGGGACTAGCGGGAGTTCCTACGAGCAGTACTTC.

The chain combines TRBV5-1 with TRBJ1-2, with a possible D match to TRBD1 (6 bases). V lost 0 bases and J lost 3, with 6 bases in between. The CDR3 extends over 13 amino acids. Looked up from germline, CDR1 is SGHRS and CDR2 is YFSETQ. The CDR3: CASSLGQDYGYTF. The CDR3 nucleotides are TGCGCCAGCAGCTTGGGACAGGACTATGGCTACACCTTC.

The V gene is TRBV5-3, the J gene TRBJ1-4; D possibly corresponds to TRBD1 (5 bases). TRBV5-3 is labeled an ORF, and its function is uncertain. This CDR3 contains 15 residues. V gave up 1 base and J gave up 7 bases, with 14 bases separating them. This CDR3 reads CARSLWRGESEKLFF. CDR3 sequence (DNA): TGTGCCAGAAGCTTGTGGAGGGGAGAAAGTGAAAAACTGTTTTTT.

The chain couples TRBV4-3 to TRBJ2-2; TRBD2 might be the D (7 bases). Germline V gene lookup returns CDR1 LGHNA and CDR2 YSLEER. The V gene lost 0 bases and the J gene lost 5 bases, with 13 bases spanning the gap. The CDR3 runs to 16 residues. Written as DNA, the CDR3 is TGCGCCAGCAGCCAAGAGGGTGGGAGGGGGACCGGGGAGCTGTTTTTT. The encoded protein is CASSQEGGRGTGELFF.

The chain carries TRBV25-1 and TRBJ1-5; 10 bases are a match to TRBD1. The V and J ends lost 6 bases and 4 bases, in that order; junction bases with no gene match: 6. CDR3 length: 15 residues. The germline V gene has CDR1 MGHDK and CDR2 SYGVNS. The CDR3 is CASSGGTGVNQPQHF. CDR3 nucleotide sequence: TGTGCCAGCAGCGGCGGGACAGGGGTTAATCAGCCCCAGCATTTT.

The rearrangement links TRBV7-2 to TRBJ2-7; tentatively, D is TRBD2 (6 bases). The CDR3 runs to 15 residues. V lost 6 bases and J 2 bases, leaving 17 bases between the germline ends. Germline CDR1 and CDR2: SGHTA and FQGNSA. The CDR3 nucleotides are TGTGCCAGCAGTTACCTGGGCGGGACCCCCTACGAGCAGTACTTC. This translates into CASSYLGGTPYEQYF.

The J gene is TRBJ2-2, the V gene TRBV18; D gene unclear. The CDR3 runs 13 residues. Trimming took 3 bases from V and 1 from J, leaving 3 bases between them. Per germline, CDR1 KGHSH and CDR2 LQKENI. The CDR3 nucleotides read TGTGCCAGCTCACCTAGGAACACCGGGGAGCTGTTTTTT. Translation: CASSPRNTGELFF.

This clone is judged medium-sized. The chain has TRBV20-1 and TRBJ1-2; no firm D call. The CDR3 length is 11 residues. The V gene's germline CDR1 is DFQATT and CDR2 SNEGSKA (reference sequence). V lost 3 bases and J 6 bases, leaving 8 bases between the germline ends. The CDR3: CSASAGNGYTF. CDR3 bases: TGCAGTGCTAGTGCGGGGAATGGCTACACCTTC.

As DNA, the CDR3 is TGTGCCAGCAGCCTCGGGACAACTAGCAATCAGCCCCAGCATTTT. It specifies CASSLGTTSNQPQHF. The J gene is TRBJ1-5, the V gene TRBV28; the D gene is possibly TRBD1 (6 bases). Germline CDR1 reads MDHEN; CDR2 reads SYDVKM. V lost 6 bases to trimming and J lost 0 bases, with 12 bases between them. CDR3 length equals 15 residues.

The gene calls are TRBV6-1 and TRBJ1-5; D unclear. Germline CDR1 is MNHNS and CDR2 is SASEGT. V was clipped by 2 bases and J by 2 bases, with 4 bases between them. This CDR3 spans 13 amino acids. Here the CDR3 reads CASSERGNQPQHF. The CDR3 DNA follows: TGTGCCAGCAGTGAACGGGGCAATCAGCCCCAGCATTTT.

The V and J genes are TRBV28 and TRBJ1-3, with D hard to call. V was clipped by 3 bases and J by 3 bases, with 9 bases between them. Germline assignment: CDR1 MDHEN and CDR2 SYDVKM. CDR3 size: 14 residues. Here the CDR3 DNA reads TGTGCCAGCAGTTTTTCCCGGGTTGGAAACACCATATATTTT. Translated, it gives CASSFSRVGNTIYF.

The chain carries TRBV25-1 and TRBJ1-1; D is ambiguous. V was clipped by 6 bases and J by 1 base, with 6 bases between them. This CDR3 has 12 amino acids. Germline CDR1 is MGHDK and CDR2 is SYGVNS. As DNA, the CDR3 is TGTGCCAGCAGGGCAACGAACACTGAAGCTTTCTTT. This sequence encodes CASRATNTEAFF. The variable domain in full, with the rest retrieved from reference TRBV25-1 and TRBJ1-1, is EADIYQTPRYLVIGTGKKITLECSQTMGHDKMYWYQQDPGMELHLIHYSYGVNSTEKGDLSSESTVSRIRTEHFPLTLESARPSHTSQYLCASRATNTEAFFGQGTRLTVV.